The 13 T cell receptor beta chains given below trace back to one sample, sequenced in a study of T cell changes during pregnancy in multiple sclerosis. Measured with immunoSEQ multiplex PCR; TCRdb has only the in-frame clones, and not every one. The data show more than 65,000 clones, 90% to 95% seen once. The sequencing used peripheral blood, collected in the second trimester of pregnancy. The receptors shown here come from a female donor with multiple sclerosis, enrolled in a pregnancy study.

A few counts support this clone. V gene TRBV2 combines with J gene TRBJ2-7; perhaps TRBD2 as D (8 bases). Germline CDR1 and CDR2: SNHLY and FYNNEI. This CDR3 is built from 15 residues. Trimming removed 7 bases from V and 2 bases from J, with 18 bases in between. DNA for the CDR3: TGTGCCAGCACCGGGGGGGTTACAGGGGCCTACGAGCAGTACTTC. Protein: CASTGGVTGAYEQYF.

J is TRBJ2-5 and V is TRBV7-6, with TRBD2 identical over 11 bases. Germline values: CDR1 SGHVS, CDR2 FNYEAQ. The V gene end was trimmed by 1 base and the J gene end by 2 bases; junction bases not matched to a gene: 3. The CDR3 spans 16 residues. As DNA, the CDR3 is TGTGCCAGCAGCTTAGAGCTAGCGGGAGGTCAAGAGACCCAGTACTTC. This translates into CASSLELAGGQETQYF.

The rearrangement joins TRBV6-1 to TRBJ2-1, with 9 bases lining up with TRBD2. Germline V CDR1 and CDR2: MNHNS, SASEGT. Trimming took 3 bases from V and 9 from J; bases not matched to a gene: 12. The CDR3 is made up of 16 amino acids. CDR3 in amino acids: CASSEWDTGLAREQFF. The CDR3 bases are TGTGCCAGCAGTGAGTGGGACACCGGACTAGCGCGTGAGCAGTTCTTC.

The J gene is TRBJ2-3, the V gene TRBV9; TRBD2 matches at 8 bases. CDR1 is SGDLS, CDR2 YYNGEE, per germline. The CDR3 extends over 14 amino acids. The trim removed 2 bases at V and 3 bases at J, leaving 2 bases unmatched. CDR3 protein: CASSVGLATDTQYF. CDR3 DNA: TGTGCCAGCAGCGTCGGACTAGCAACAGATACGCAGTATTTT.

This chain uses TRBV29-1 with TRBJ2-1, with unresolved D. Looked up from germline, CDR1 is SQVTM and CDR2 is ANQGSEA. V dropped 6 bases and J dropped 9 bases, with 12 bases sitting between them. The CDR3 contains 11 residues. CDR3 loop: CSVRLAAEQFF. CDR3 DNA sequence: TGCAGCGTCCGGCTGGCGGCTGAGCAGTTCTTC.

The rearrangement links TRBV21-1 to TRBJ2-3; whether TRBD2, the table's D call, matches the DNA was not checked. TRBV21-1 corresponds to a pseudogene. CDR3 length: 15 amino acids. CDR3 coding DNA: TGTGCCAGCAGCAAAGAGGAGGATCGCACAGATACGCAGTATTTT. Translated, it gives CASSKEEDRTDTQYF.

V is TRBV5-1 and J is TRBJ2-5; TRBD2 matches 10 bases. The CDR3 has 17 residues. Germline values: CDR1 SGHRS, CDR2 YFSETQ. V lost 3 bases and J lost 5; bases outside the gene matches: 13. In DNA, the CDR3 is TGCGCCAGCAGCTACTTATCTAGCGGGAGAGCCGGGGAGACCCAGTACTTC. It codes for CASSYLSSGRAGETQYF.

V is TRBV9 and J is TRBJ1-2; 10 bases are shared with TRBD1. In germline, CDR1 is SGDLS, CDR2 YYNGEE. J lost 8 bases, V lost 0 bases, and 4 bases had no gene match. This CDR3 has 14 residues. As DNA, the CDR3 is TGTGCCAGCAGCGTAGCTGGGACAGGGGAGGGCTACACCTTC. It yields the protein CASSVAGTGEGYTF.

This clone was counted a single time. The chain joins TRBV18 to TRBJ2-3, with D tentatively TRBD1 (6 bases). Trimming left V 5 bases short and J 0 bases short, with 15 bases between. The CDR3 runs to 16 residues. Looked up from germline, CDR1 is KGHSH and CDR2 is LQKENI. CDR3 residues: CASSWTALKSTDTQYF. The CDR3 region has the DNA TGTGCCAGCTCATGGACAGCCCTGAAAAGCACAGATACGCAGTATTTT.

There are a few counts of this clone. The CDR3: CASSPWTQNTEAFF. The DNA for the CDR3 is TGCGCCAGCAGTCCCTGGACACAGAACACTGAAGCTTTCTTT. This chain connects TRBV10-2 to TRBJ1-1, with D possibly TRBD1 on 5 matching bases. The V end was cut by 5 bases, the J end by 1 base, with 11 bases between. Per germline, CDR1 WSHSY and CDR2 SAAADI. This CDR3 contains 14 residues.

V gene TRBV2 combines with J gene TRBJ2-5; the match to TRBD2 covers 10 bases. The CDR3 runs to 14 residues. In germline, CDR1 is SNHLY, CDR2 FYNNEI. The junction had 6 bases not matched to a gene; V was cut back by 6 bases and J by 5 bases. CDR3 bases: TGTGCCAGCAGGCCGGGACTAGCGATGGAGACCCAGTACTTC. It specifies CASRPGLAMETQYF.

The chain employs TRBV10-3 and TRBJ2-7; 13 bases match TRBD2. CDR3 size: 14 residues. Germline values: CDR1 ENHRY, CDR2 SYGVKD. J was trimmed by 6 bases and V by 7 bases; bases with no gene match: 6. This CDR3 reads CAITPGLAGSEQYF. The DNA for the CDR3 is TGTGCCATCACTCCGGGACTAGCGGGATCCGAGCAGTACTTC.

This sequence joins TRBV6-1 and TRBJ1-1; D might be TRBD1 (6 bases). This CDR3 spans 13 amino acids. V was cut by 4 bases and J by 4 bases, with 10 bases left in between. CDR1 and CDR2 from the germline V gene are MNHNS and SASEGT. The CDR3 sequence: CASSVGRGTEAFF. The CDR3 nucleotides are TGTGCCAGCAGTGTGGGCAGGGGCACTGAAGCTTTCTTT.